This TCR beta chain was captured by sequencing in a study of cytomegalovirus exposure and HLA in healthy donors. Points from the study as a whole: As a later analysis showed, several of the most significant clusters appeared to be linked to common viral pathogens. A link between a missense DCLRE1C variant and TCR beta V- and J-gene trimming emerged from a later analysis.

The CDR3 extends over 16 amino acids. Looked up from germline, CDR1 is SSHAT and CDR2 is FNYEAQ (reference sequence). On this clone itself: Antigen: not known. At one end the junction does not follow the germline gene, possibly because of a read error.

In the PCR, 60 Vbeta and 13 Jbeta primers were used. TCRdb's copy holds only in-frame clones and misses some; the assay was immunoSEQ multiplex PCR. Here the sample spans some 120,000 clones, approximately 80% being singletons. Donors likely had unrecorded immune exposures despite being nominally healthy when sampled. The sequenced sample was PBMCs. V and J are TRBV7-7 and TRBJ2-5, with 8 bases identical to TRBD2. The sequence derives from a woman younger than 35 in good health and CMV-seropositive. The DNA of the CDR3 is TGTGCTAGCAGCTTAGCGGGGAGGGAGGGCCGAGAGACCCAGTACTTC. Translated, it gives CASSLAGREGRETQYF.